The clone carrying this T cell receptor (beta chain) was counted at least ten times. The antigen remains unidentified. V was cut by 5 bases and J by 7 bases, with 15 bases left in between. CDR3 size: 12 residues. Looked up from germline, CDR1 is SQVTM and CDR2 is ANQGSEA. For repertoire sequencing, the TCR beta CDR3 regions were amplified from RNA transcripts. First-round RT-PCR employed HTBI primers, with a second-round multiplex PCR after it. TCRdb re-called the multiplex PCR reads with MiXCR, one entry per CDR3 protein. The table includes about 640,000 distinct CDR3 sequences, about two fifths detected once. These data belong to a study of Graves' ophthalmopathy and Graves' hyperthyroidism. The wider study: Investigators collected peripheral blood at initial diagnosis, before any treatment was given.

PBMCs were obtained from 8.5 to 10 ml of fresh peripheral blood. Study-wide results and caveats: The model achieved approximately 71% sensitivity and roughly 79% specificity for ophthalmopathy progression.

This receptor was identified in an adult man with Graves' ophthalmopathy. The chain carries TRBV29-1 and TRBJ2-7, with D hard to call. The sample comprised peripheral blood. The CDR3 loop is CSVLSSWGEQYF. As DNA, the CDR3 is TGCAGCGTTCTCTCTAGTTGGGGTGAGCAGTACTTC.